This is a list of T cell receptor beta chains from one sample in a study of CD8+CD57+ T cells in acquired aplastic anemia. TCRdb analysed the reads with MiXCR anew, one entry per CDR3 protein. The table includes about half a million distinct CDR3 sequences, around 33% detected once. The sequenced sample consisted of sorted CD4+, CD8+, or CD8+CD57+ T cells (not recorded which) from PBMCs. The receptors shown here come from a human donor with aplastic anemia. Both conserved end residues are part of each CDR3. Not every row has a clone size; where given, it reads once, few, many or a size class.

CDR3 protein: CAISERQSF
V gene: TRBV10-3
clone size: .

CDR3 protein: CATSRGTSRVITDTQYF
V gene: TRBV15
clone size: .

CDR3 protein: CASSVGPGLIESYGYTF
V gene: TRBV9
clone size: many

CDR3 protein: CASVKGAEWTEAFF
V gene: TRBV2
clone size: .

CDR3 protein: CASSLQGSSEKLFF
V gene: TRBV19
clone size: many

CDR3 protein: CASSFPDRTVDGYTF
V gene: TRBV28
clone size: .

CDR3 protein: CASSPGLGIGEQYF
V gene: TRBV19
clone size: many

CDR3 protein: CASSIDPPSLRTDTQYF
V gene: TRBV19
clone size: few

CDR3 protein: CATRGRNSYNEQFF
V gene: TRBV2
clone size: few

CDR3 protein: CASSQGQGRRAFF
V gene: TRBV25-1
clone size: .

CDR3 protein: CASSHGGTGGSPLHF
V gene: TRBV10-1
clone size: many

CDR3 protein: CAREPIIVTGTYEQYF
V gene: TRBV2
clone size: .

CDR3 protein: CASTQRAGYYEQYF
V gene: TRBV9
clone size: many